This T cell receptor (beta chain) was identified in a study of T cells in localized non-small cell lung cancer. The protocol was immunoSEQ multiplex PCR, while the TCRdb copy is restricted to in-frame clones and leaves out a portion. The sample records about 40,000 clones, about 90% being singletons. Turning to this clone: Its specificity is unknown.

This CDR3 contains 13 residues. V was shortened by 2 bases and J by 1 base, with 6 bases between the two germline ends. Germline values: CDR1 SGDLS, CDR2 YYNGEE. Regarding the study as a whole: Of the top 100 tumor clones, median roughly 60 were in adjacent lung, some 30 among its top 100. Compared with tumor, uninvolved adjacent lung displayed greater T cell clonality, ranking highest overall. Elevated blood T cell density was associated with longer overall survival. Tumor samples were not multi-region, leaving intratumor heterogeneity unexcluded.

This sample comprised peripheral blood, obtained before any cancer treatment. This clonotype was sampled from a woman aged 35 to 70 with stage I lung adenocarcinoma. The chain is built from TRBV9 and TRBJ2-5; D perhaps matches TRBD1 (5 bases). CDR3 sequence (DNA): TGTGCCAGCAGCGTCCAGGGCCAAGAGACCCAGTACTTC. This translates into CASSVQGQETQYF.